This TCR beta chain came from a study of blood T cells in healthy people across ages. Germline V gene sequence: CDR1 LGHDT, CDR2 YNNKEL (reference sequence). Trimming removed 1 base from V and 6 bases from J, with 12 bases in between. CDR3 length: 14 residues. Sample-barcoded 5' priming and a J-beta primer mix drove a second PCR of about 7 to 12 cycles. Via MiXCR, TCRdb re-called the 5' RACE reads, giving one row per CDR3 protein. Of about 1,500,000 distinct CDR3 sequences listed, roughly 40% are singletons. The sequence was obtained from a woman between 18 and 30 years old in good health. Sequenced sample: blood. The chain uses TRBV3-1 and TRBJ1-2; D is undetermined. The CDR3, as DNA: TGTGCCAGCAGCCAAGTGGAGGGTAAGGATGGCTACACCTTC. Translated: CASSQVEGKDGYTF. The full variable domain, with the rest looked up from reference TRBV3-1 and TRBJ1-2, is DTAVSQTPKYLVTQMGNDKSIKCEQNLGHDTMYWYKQDSKKFLKIMFSYNNKELIINETVPNRFSPKSPDKAHLNLHINSLELGDSAVYFCASSQVEGKDGYTFGSGTRLTVV.